The clone carrying this T cell receptor (beta chain) occurred once. Germline CDR1 is GTSNPN and CDR2 is SVGIG (reference sequence). Germline trimming cut 1 base from V and 7 bases from J; bases unmatched to any gene: 16. The CDR3 is 17 amino acids. This sample was taken from a study of blood T cell repertoires in COVID-19. Measured with immunoSEQ multiplex PCR; TCRdb has only the in-frame clones, and not every one. The sample holds about 360,000 clones; about 86% are singletons and the top ten take approximately 3.1%. This sequence originates from a man aged 25-45 years with active or convalescent COVID-19. Sequences were obtained from peripheral blood. V usage is TRBV30 and J usage is TRBJ1-5, with TRBD1 matching over 7 bases. The CDR3 reads CAWSESRQGSRLQPQHF. The CDR3 DNA reads TGTGCCTGGAGTGAATCGAGACAGGGCTCTCGTCTCCAGCCCCAGCATTTT.